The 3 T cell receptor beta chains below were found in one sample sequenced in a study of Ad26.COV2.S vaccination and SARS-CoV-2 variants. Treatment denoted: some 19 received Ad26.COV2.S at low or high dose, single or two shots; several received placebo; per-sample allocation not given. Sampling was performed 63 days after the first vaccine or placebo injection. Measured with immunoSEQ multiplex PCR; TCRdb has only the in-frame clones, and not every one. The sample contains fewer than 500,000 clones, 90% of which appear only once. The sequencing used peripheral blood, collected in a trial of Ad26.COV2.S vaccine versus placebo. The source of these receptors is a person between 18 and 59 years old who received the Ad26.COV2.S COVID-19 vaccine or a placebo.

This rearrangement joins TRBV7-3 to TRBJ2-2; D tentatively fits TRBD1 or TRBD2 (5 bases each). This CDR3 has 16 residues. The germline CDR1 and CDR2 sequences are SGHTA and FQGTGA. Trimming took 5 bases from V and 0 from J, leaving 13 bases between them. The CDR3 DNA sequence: TGTGCCAGCAGCCCGCGAGGGGCTTCGAACACCGGGGAGCTGTTTTTT. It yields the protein CASSPRGASNTGELFF.

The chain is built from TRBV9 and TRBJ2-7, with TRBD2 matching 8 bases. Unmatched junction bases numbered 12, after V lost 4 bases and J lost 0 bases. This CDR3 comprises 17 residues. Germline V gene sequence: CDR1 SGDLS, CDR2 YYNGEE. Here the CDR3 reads CASSPRVAGTLSYEQYF. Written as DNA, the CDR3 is TGTGCCAGCAGCCCCCGCGTAGCGGGAACACTCTCCTACGAGCAGTACTTC.

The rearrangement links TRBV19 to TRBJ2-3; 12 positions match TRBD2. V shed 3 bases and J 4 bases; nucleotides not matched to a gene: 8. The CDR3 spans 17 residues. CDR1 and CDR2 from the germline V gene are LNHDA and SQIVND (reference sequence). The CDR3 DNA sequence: TGTGCCAGTAGTATTCTGACTAGCGGGAGAAGGCCAGATACGCAGTATTTT. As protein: CASSILTSGRRPDTQYF.